A selection of T cell receptor beta chains follows, all from one sample in a study of T cell repertoires in cytomegalovirus infection. One entry per CDR3 protein results from TCRdb running MiXCR on the reads. The sample includes approximately 500,000 distinct CDR3 sequences, about 15% of them seen just once. Input material: CD8+ T cells from PBMCs. The receptor source for this set is a human donor in good health (CMV status not recorded). Some clones in this sample may be carry-over from other donors' samples. The CDR3 runs from the conserved cysteine through the conserved F or W. D genes are given only for firm matches. Clone size appears in some rows only: once, few, many, or a class for an expanded clone.

TRBJ2-3 | TRBD2 | NA | TRBV4-2 | CASSQNLAGPSTDTQYF | TGTGCCAGCAGCCAAAACCTAGCGGGACCGAGCACAGATACGCAGTATTTT
TRBJ2-7 | TRBD2 | many | TRBV6-1 | CASSEHGRAHEQYF | TGTGCCAGCAGTGAACACGGGAGGGCCCACGAGCAGTACTTC
TRBJ2-1 | TRBD2 | many | TRBV4-2 | CASSQEVAGGANEQFF | TGTGCCAGCAGCCAAGAAGTAGCGGGGGGTGCCAATGAGCAGTTCTTC
TRBJ2-2 | NA | NA | TRBV27 | CASTRGAGELFF | TGTGCCAGCACCAGGGGGGCCGGGGAGCTGTTTTTT
TRBJ1-2 | NA | NA | TRBV6-1 | CASTFSGKNYGYTF | TGTGCCAGCACCTTTTCGGGCAAAAACTATGGCTACACCTTC
TRBJ2-1 | TRBD2 | NA | TRBV7-9 | CASRGGLAGDEQFF | TGTGCCAGCAGGGGAGGACTAGCGGGGGATGAGCAGTTCTTC
TRBJ1-2 | TRBD1 | many | TRBV7-3 | CASSLTGGGGYTF | TGTGCCAGCAGCTTGACAGGGGGAGGGGGCTACACCTTC
TRBJ2-3 | NA | few | TRBV7-9 | CASAGGFSTDTQYF | TGTGCCAGCGCTGGCGGGTTTAGCACAGATACGCAGTATTTT
TRBJ1-6 | NA | many | TRBV7-9 | CASSDRDTLSYNSPLHF | TGTGCCAGCAGCGACCGGGACACCCTCTCCTATAATTCACCCCTCCACTTT
TRBJ1-1 | NA | NA | TRBV27 | CASSLSMASYTEAFF | TGTGCCAGCAGTTTATCCATGGCCTCGTACACTGAAGCTTTCTTT
TRBJ1-3 | NA | few | TRBV20-1 | CSARDSRVATGNTIYF | TGCAGTGCTAGAGATTCGAGGGTTGCTACTGGAAACACCATATATTTT
TRBJ1-4 | NA | NA | TRBV27 | CASSLGNEEKLFF | TGTGCCAGCAGTTTAGGGAATGAAGAAAAACTGTTTTTT
TRBJ2-1 | NA | many | TRBV7-8 | CASSSHQSSYASYNEQFF | TGTGCCAGCAGCTCCCACCAAAGCTCCTACGCTTCCTACAATGAGCAGTTCTTC
TRBJ2-1 | NA | many | TRBV24-1 | CATMSEPRNEQFF | TGTGCCACCATGTCGGAGCCAAGGAATGAGCAGTTCTTC
TRBJ2-7 | TRBD2 | NA | TRBV27 | CASSFGFGTSGYEQYF | TGTGCCAGCAGTTTCGGGTTCGGGACTAGCGGCTACGAGCAGTACTTC
TRBJ2-1 | NA | NA | TRBV27 | CASSLSGWSVNEQFF | TGTGCCAGCAGTTTAAGTGGATGGAGTGTCAATGAGCAGTTCTTC
TRBJ2-2 | TRBD2 | NA | TRBV27 | CASSDWTSGTGELFF | TGTGCCAGCAGTGATTGGACTAGCGGAACCGGGGAGCTGTTTTTT
TRBJ2-7 | TRBD2 | few | TRBV20-1 | CSASLASGRLDDYEQYF | TGCAGTGCTAGTTTGGCTAGCGGGAGGCTCGACGACTACGAGCAGTACTTC
TRBJ1-3 | NA | many | TRBV7-6 | CASSLAGRVSGNTIYF | TGTGCCAGCAGCTTAGCTGGCAGGGTGTCGGGAAACACCATATATTTT
TRBJ1-3 | NA | few | TRBV9 | CASSVGGGVGNTIYF | TGTGCCAGCAGCGTAGGCGGCGGCGTTGGAAACACCATATATTTT
TRBJ2-1 | TRBD2 | few | TRBV5-1 | CASSSLAGGVGNEQFF | TGCGCCAGCAGCTCACTAGCGGGAGGCGTCGGCAATGAGCAGTTCTTC
TRBJ1-1 | NA | few | TRBV6-5 | CASSAYRSEAFF | TGTGCCAGCAGTGCCTACAGGAGTGAAGCTTTCTTT
TRBJ1-2 | NA | many | TRBV7-2 | CASSSPTAPNYGYTF | TGTGCCAGCAGCTCACCGACAGCTCCCAACTATGGCTACACCTTC
TRBJ2-1 | TRBD2 | NA | TRBV9 | CASSASGTGNNEQFF | TGTGCCAGCAGCGCTAGCGGGACGGGGAACAATGAGCAGTTCTTC
TRBJ1-1 | NA | many | TRBV7-2 | CASSPNQEGVNTEAFF | TGTGCCAGCAGCCCAAACCAGGAGGGAGTGAACACTGAAGCTTTCTTT
TRBJ2-1 | NA | few | TRBV20-1 | CSARDGTREDNEQFF | TGCAGTGCTAGAGATGGGACCAGGGAGGACAATGAGCAGTTCTTC
TRBJ2-1 | NA | NA | TRBV15 | CATSRGSYNEQFF | TGTGCCACCAGCCGCGGCTCCTACAATGAGCAGTTCTTC
TRBJ1-5 | NA | many | TRBV4-2 | CASSQEGMGISNQPQHF | TGTGCCAGCAGCCAAGAAGGGATGGGGATTAGCAATCAGCCCCAGCATTTT